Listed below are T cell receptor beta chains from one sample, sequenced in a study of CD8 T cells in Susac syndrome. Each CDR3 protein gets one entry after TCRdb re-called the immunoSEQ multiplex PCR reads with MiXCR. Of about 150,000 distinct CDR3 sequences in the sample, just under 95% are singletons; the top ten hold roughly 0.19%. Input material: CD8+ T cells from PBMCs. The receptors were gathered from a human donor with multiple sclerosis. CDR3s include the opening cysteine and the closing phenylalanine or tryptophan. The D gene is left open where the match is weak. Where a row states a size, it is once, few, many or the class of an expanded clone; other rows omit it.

CATSGHNDNYEQYF	TGTGCCACCAGCGGACATAACGACAACTACGAGCAGTACTTC	14	.	TRBV24-1	TRBJ2-7	.
CASSPQGNQPQHF	TGTGCCAGCAGTCCCCAGGGTAATCAGCCCCAGCATTTT	13	.	TRBV27	TRBJ1-5	.
CSARAGPPGDYGYTF	TGCAGTGCTAGAGCGGGACCCCCGGGGGACTATGGCTACACCTTC	15	.	TRBV20-1	TRBJ1-2	.
CASSFDITGQGMETQYF	TGTGCCAGCAGCTTCGATATTACGGGACAGGGGATGGAGACCCAGTACTTC	17	.	TRBV7-9	TRBJ2-5	TRBD1
CASSYSGRGTEAFF	TGTGCCAGCAGTTACTCGGGGCGGGGGACTGAAGCTTTCTTT	14	.	TRBV6-2/TRBV6-3	TRBJ1-1	.
CASSQDSSTGGTEAFF	TGCGCCAGCAGCCAAGATTCTTCGACAGGGGGCACTGAAGCTTTCTTT	16	.	TRBV4-3	TRBJ1-1	TRBD1
CASRLAASTSYNEQFF	TGTGCCAGCAGACTAGCGGCATCGACATCCTACAATGAGCAGTTCTTC	16	.	TRBV2	TRBJ2-1	TRBD2
CASSLGGSYNEQFF	TGTGCCAGCAGTTTGGGTGGTTCCTACAATGAGCAGTTCTTC	14	.	TRBV27	TRBJ2-1	.
CASSIDEEGYYNEQFF	TGTGCCAGTAGTATAGATGAGGAGGGTTACTACAATGAGCAGTTCTTC	16	.	TRBV19	TRBJ2-1	.
CASSSGLSRRNEQFF	TGTGCCAGCAGCTCGGGGTTGTCCCGGCGCAATGAGCAGTTCTTC	15	.	TRBV7-2	TRBJ2-1	.
CASSLAGRRNIQYF	TGTGCCAGCAGCTTGGCAGGTCGCCGAAACATTCAGTACTTC	14	.	TRBV5-6	TRBJ2-4	.
CASSSIQRDYGYTF	TGTGCCAGCAGCTCAATTCAGAGGGACTATGGCTACACCTTC	14	.	TRBV7-9	TRBJ1-2	.
CASTPGGREYEQYF	TGTGCCAGCACCCCAGGGGGCAGGGAATACGAGCAGTACTTC	14	.	TRBV27	TRBJ2-7	TRBD1
CSARDRTGRSYEQYF	TGCAGTGCTAGAGATAGGACAGGCCGGTCCTACGAGCAGTACTTC	15	.	TRBV20-1	TRBJ2-7	TRBD1
CAIRLRGQGEQYF	TGTGCCATCAGGCTCAGGGGGCAGGGCGAGCAGTACTTC	13	.	TRBV10-3	TRBJ2-7	TRBD1
CASRSGTGGFHNEQFF	TGTGCCAGCAGATCCGGGACAGGGGGCTTCCACAATGAGCAGTTCTTC	16	.	TRBV6-1	TRBJ2-1	TRBD1
CASRGRVNEQFF	TGTGCCAGCAGGGGCCGCGTCAATGAGCAGTTCTTC	12	.	TRBV2	TRBJ2-1	.
CSVEFGNEAFF	TGCAGCGTTGAGTTTGGAAATGAAGCTTTCTTT	11	.	TRBV29-1	TRBJ1-1	.
CASERGTGEAFF	TGTGCCAGCGAGCGGGGCACGGGTGAAGCTTTCTTT	12	.	TRBV7-9	TRBJ1-1	.
CASSLSSGLDYGYTF	TGTGCCAGCAGTTTATCCTCAGGGTTAGACTATGGCTACACCTTC	15	.	TRBV27	TRBJ1-2	.
CASSPETGFRDYGYTF	TGTGCCAGCAGCCCAGAGACAGGGTTTCGAGACTATGGCTACACCTTC	16	once	TRBV3-1	TRBJ1-2	TRBD1
CASSPGGAYNEQFF	TGTGCCAGCAGTCCCGGGGGGGCATACAATGAGCAGTTCTTC	14	.	TRBV6-5	TRBJ2-1	TRBD2